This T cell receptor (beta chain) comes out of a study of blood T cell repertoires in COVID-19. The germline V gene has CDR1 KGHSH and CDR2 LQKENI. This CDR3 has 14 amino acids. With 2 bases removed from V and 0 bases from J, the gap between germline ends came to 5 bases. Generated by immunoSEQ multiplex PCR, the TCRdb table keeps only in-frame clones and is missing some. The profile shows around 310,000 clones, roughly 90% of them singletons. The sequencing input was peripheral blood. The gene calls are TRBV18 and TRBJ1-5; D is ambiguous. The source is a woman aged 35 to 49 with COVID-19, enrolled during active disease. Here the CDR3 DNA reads TGTGCCAGCTCACCAACAGATAGCAATCAGCCCCAGCATTTT. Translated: CASSPTDSNQPQHF.